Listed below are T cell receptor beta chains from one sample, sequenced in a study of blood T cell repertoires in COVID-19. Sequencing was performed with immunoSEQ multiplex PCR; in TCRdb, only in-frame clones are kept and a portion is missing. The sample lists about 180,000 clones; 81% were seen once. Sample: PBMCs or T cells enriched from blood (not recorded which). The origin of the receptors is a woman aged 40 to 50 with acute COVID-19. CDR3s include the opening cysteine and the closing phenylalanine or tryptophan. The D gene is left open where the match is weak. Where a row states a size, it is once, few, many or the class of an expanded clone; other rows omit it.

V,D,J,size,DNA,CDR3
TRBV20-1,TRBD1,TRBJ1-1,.,TGCAGTGCTAGAGGGGACAGTGAAGCTTTCTTT,CSARGDSEAFF
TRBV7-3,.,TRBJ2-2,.,TGTGCCAGCAGCCTCGGGGGGCTGGGCGACACCGGGGAGCTGTTTTTT,CASSLGGLGDTGELFF
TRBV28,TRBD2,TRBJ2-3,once,TGTGCCAGCGGGGGGGTGGGCGGTCCTATTCCTAGCACAGATACGCAGTATTTT,CASGGVGGPIPSTDTQYF
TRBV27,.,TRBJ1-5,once,TGTGCCAGCGCAGAAGGCCCTTGGACAGTAAGCAATCAGCCCCAGCATTTT,CASAEGPWTVSNQPQHF
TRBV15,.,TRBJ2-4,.,TGTGCCACCAGCAGCGGGACAACTAAAAACATTCAGTACTTC,CATSSGTTKNIQYF
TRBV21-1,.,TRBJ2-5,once,TGTGCCAGCAGCGTACGGACATTCCAAGAGACCCAGTACTTC,CASSVRTFQETQYF
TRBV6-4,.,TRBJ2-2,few,TGTGCCAGCAGTGCTTCCTCCTCGAACACCGGGGAGCTGTTTTTT,CASSASSSNTGELFF
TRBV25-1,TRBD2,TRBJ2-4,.,TGTGCCAGCAGTGAGTTGGGAGGGACCAAAAACATTCAGTACTTC,CASSELGGTKNIQYF
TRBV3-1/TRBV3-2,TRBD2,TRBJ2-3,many,TGTGCCAGCAGCAAGGGACTAGCGGGAAGCGGCACAGATACGCAGTATTTT,CASSKGLAGSGTDTQYF
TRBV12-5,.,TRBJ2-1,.,TGTGCTAGTGGTTTGGTGGGAGATCAGTTCTTC,CASGLVGDQFF
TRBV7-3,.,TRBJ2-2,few,TGTGCCAGCAGCTTACCTAGCGCGGGGACCGGGGAGCTGTTTTTT,CASSLPSAGTGELFF
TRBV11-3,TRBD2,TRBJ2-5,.,TGTGCCAGCAGCTTACGGGGGGGAGGGCCCTCAGAGACCCAGTACTTC,CASSLRGGGPSETQYF
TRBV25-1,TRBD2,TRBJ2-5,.,TGTGCCAGCTCGAGGGGACTAGCGGGAGTTCAGAACTTC,CASSRGLAGVQNF
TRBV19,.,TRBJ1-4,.,TGTGCCAGTAGTATTACGACAGGAAGAAATGAAAAACTGTTTTTT,CASSITTGRNEKLFF
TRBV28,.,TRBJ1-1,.,TGTGCCAGCACCACCGACACCAGGGGTACTGAAGCTTTCTTT,CASTTDTRGTEAFF
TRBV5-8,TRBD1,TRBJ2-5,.,TGTGCCAGCAGCTTAGGGGACAGACAAGAGACCCAGTACTTC,CASSLGDRQETQYF
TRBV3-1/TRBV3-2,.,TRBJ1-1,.,TGTGCCAGCAGTCAGGGTAGGGACACTGAAGCTTTCTTT,CASSQGRDTEAFF
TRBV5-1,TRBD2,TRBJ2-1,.,TGCGCCAGCAGCTTGGTTACTAGCGGGCCGCTCAATGAGCAGTTCTTC,CASSLVTSGPLNEQFF
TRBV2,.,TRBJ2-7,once,TGTGCCACCAAATCTGACTACCTCTACGAGCAGTACTTC,CATKSDYLYEQYF
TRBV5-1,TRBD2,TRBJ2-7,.,TGCGCCAGCAGACGCACTCTAGCGGGAGGCGGCGAGCAGTACTTC,CASRRTLAGGGEQYF
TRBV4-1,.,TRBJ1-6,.,TGCGCCAGCAGCCAAGATCGAGACCGAGGGGGAGCGGATTCACCCCTCCACTTT,CASSQDRDRGGADSPLHF
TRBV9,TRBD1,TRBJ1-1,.,TGTGCCAGCAGCGTAGAAGCGGACAGGGCGAACACTGAAGCTTTCTTT,CASSVEADRANTEAFF
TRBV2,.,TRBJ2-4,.,TGTGCCAGCAGTGAAAGAAACCAGGGGCACGACATTCAGTACTTC,CASSERNQGHDIQYF
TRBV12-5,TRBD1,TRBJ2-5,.,TGTGCTAGTGGTCCCACCGGGACAGGGCCCGAGACCCAGTACTTC,CASGPTGTGPETQYF
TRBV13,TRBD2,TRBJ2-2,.,TGTGCCAGCAGCTCTAGCGGCGGGGAGCTGTTTTTT,CASSSSGGELFF
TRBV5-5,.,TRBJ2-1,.,TGTGCCAGCAGCTTTGGTTCCACACCCAATGAGCAGTTCTTC,CASSFGSTPNEQFF
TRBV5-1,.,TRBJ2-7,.,TGCGCCAGCAGCTTGGAGGGGACTCAGTCCTCCTACGAGCAGTACTTC,CASSLEGTQSSYEQYF
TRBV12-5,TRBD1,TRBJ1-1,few,TGTGCTAGTGGTTTGACGACAGGGGGCGAGGGGACTGAAGCTTTCTTT,CASGLTTGGEGTEAFF
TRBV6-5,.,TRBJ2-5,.,TGTGCCAGCGGACTAGGGGGTGCGGAGACCCAGTACTTC,CASGLGGAETQYF
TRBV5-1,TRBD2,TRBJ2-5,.,TGCGCCAGCAGCAGTAGCGGGAGGGGTCAAGAGACCCAGTACTTC,CASSSSGRGQETQYF
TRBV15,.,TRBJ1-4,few,TGTGCCACCGGCGGGGGGGCAAATGAAAAACTGTTTTTT,CATGGGANEKLFF
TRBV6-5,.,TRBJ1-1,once,TGTGCCAGCAGCCAGGGGCAGAACACTGAAGCTTTCTTT,CASSQGQNTEAFF
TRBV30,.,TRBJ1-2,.,TGTGCCTGGAACACAGGCTTTGGCTACACCTTC,CAWNTGFGYTF
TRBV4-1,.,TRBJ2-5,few,TGCGCCAGCAGCCAAGAGTGGGCAGGAGAGACCCAGTACTTC,CASSQEWAGETQYF
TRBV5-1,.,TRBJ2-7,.,TGCGCCAGCAGTTTGCTACAGGGCGAACTAGGTGAGCAGTACTTC,CASSLLQGELGEQYF
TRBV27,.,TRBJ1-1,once,TGTGCCAGCAGTGGGGGGAGGGCGAACACTGAAGCTTTCTTT,CASSGGRANTEAFF
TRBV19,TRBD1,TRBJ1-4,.,TGTGCCAGTAGTACCGGGACAGGACGGGAAAAACTGTTTTTT,CASSTGTGREKLFF
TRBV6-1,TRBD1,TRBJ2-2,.,TGTGCCAGCAGTGGGCGACAGGGGGCAGGCACCGGGGAGCTGTTTTTT,CASSGRQGAGTGELFF
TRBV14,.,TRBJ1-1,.,TGTGCCAGCAGCCAAGATCGAGTCAGGGTCAACACTGAAGCTTTCTTT,CASSQDRVRVNTEAFF
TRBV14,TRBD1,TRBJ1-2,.,TGTGCCAGCAGCCCCTTGGGACAGGGGGCGTTTATCTATGGCTACACCTTC,CASSPLGQGAFIYGYTF
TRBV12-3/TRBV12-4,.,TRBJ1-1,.,TGTGCCAGCACTGACGGGGGGCCGGCTGAAGCTTTCTTT,CASTDGGPAEAFF
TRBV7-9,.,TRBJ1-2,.,TGTGCCAGCAGCCACAACCTGGACAGACCTAACTATGGCTACACCTTC,CASSHNLDRPNYGYTF
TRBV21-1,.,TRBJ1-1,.,TGTGCCAGCAGCAAAAGAGGGGGCGTTAGTTTGTGGCCTGAAGCTTTCTTT,CASSKRGGVSLWPEAFF
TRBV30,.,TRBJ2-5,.,TGTGCCTGGAGCCCGGGAGAAGAGACCCAGTACTTC,CAWSPGEETQYF
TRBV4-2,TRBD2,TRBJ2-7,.,TGTGCCAGCAGCCAAGGGACTAGCGGGGTTACCTACGAGCAGTACTTC,CASSQGTSGVTYEQYF
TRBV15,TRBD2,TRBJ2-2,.,TGTGCCACAGACATGGGACTAGCGGATAACACCGGGGAGCTGTTTTTT,CATDMGLADNTGELFF
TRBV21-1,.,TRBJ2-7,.,TGTGCCAGCAGCAAGAGCTTTCGGGGAATCTCCTACGAGCAGTACTTC,CASSKSFRGISYEQYF
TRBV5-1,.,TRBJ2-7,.,TGCGCCAGCAGCTTGAGTCGGACAGCAAACACAGGCTACGAGCAGTACTTC,CASSLSRTANTGYEQYF
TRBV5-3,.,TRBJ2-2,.,TGTGCCAGAAGCTTGGAGGGTCTGGAGGAGCGAACCGGGGAGCTGTTTTTT,CARSLEGLEERTGELFF
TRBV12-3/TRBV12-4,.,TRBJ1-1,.,TGTGCCAGCAATTCCCAGGGGAACACTGAAGCTTTCTTT,CASNSQGNTEAFF
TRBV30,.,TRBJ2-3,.,TGTGCCTGGAGGAGCGAGAATACGCAGTATTTT,CAWRSENTQYF